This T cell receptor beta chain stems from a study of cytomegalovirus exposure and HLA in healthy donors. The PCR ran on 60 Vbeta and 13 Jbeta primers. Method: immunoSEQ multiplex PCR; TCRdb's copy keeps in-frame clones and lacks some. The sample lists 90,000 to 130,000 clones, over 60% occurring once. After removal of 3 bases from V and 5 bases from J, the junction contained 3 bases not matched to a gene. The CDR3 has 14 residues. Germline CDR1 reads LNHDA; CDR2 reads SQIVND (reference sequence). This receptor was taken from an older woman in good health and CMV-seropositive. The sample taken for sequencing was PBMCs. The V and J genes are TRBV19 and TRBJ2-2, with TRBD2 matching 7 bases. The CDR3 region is CASSIGGKTGELFF. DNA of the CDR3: TGTGCCAGTAGTATCGGGGGGAAGACCGGGGAGCTGTTTTTT. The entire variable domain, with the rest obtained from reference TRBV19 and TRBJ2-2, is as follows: DGGITQSPKYLFRKEGQNVTLSCEQNLNHDAMYWYRQDPGQGLRLIYYSQIVNDFQKGDIAEGYSVSREKKESFPLTVTSAQKNPTAFYLCASSIGGKTGELFFGEGSRLTVL.